A single sample gave rise to the 16 T cell receptor beta chains below, sequenced in a study of T cell repertoires in cytomegalovirus infection. MiXCR, run by TCRdb on the reads, gives a single entry per CDR3 protein. The sample has more than 400,000 distinct CDR3 sequences; 26% are singletons. Sequencing used PBMCs. These receptors originate from a human donor in good health (CMV status not recorded). Some clones in this sample may be carry-over from other donors' samples.

V gene TRBV5-1 combines with J gene TRBJ2-2, with 11 bases identical to TRBD1. This CDR3 comprises 21 residues. Trimming removed 4 bases from V and 5 bases from J; junction bases left unmatched: 22. Germline V gene lookup returns CDR1 SGHRS and CDR2 YFSETQ. The chain's CDR3 is CASSLLQAGYGQGAVTGELFF. The CDR3 DNA sequence: TGCGCCAGCAGCCTGCTGCAGGCCGGATACGGACAGGGGGCGGTTACCGGGGAGCTGTTTTTT.

This chain uses TRBV9 with TRBJ2-1, with 7 bases fitting TRBD2. The CDR3 extends over 14 amino acids. In germline, CDR1 is SGDLS, CDR2 YYNGEE. V lost 0 bases, J lost 7 bases, and 4 bases stayed unmatched. The CDR3 DNA reads as TGTGCCAGCAGCGTAGGGGCTAGCGGTAATGAGCAGTTCTTC. Translated: CASSVGASGNEQFF.

V usage is TRBV11-2 and J usage is TRBJ1-4, with D unclear. Trimming took 1 base from V and 6 from J, leaving 9 bases between them. CDR3 size: 14 residues. Germline V gene lookup returns CDR1 SGHAT and CDR2 FQNNGV. The CDR3 loop reads CASSLAGPDEKLFF. CDR3 sequence (DNA): TGTGCCAGCAGCTTAGCCGGTCCAGATGAAAAACTGTTTTTT. Looking up the rest from reference TRBV11-2 and TRBJ1-4 gives the full variable domain: EAGVAQSPRYKIIEKRQSVAFWCNPISGHATLYWYQQILGQGPKLLIQFQNNGVVDDSQLPKDRFSAERLKGVDSTLKIQPAKLEDSAVYLCASSLAGPDEKLFFGSGTQLSVL.

The V call is TRBV7-2, the J call TRBJ1-2; D not resolved. The CDR3 has 11 residues. Trimming took off 6 bases at V and 8 bases at J, with 10 bases between the two ends. Germline CDR1 reads SGHTA; CDR2 reads FQGNSA. The CDR3 nucleotides are TGTGCCAGCAGGCCGCTGGCGGGCTACACCTTC. Protein: CASRPLAGYTF.

This chain links TRBV27 with TRBJ1-1, with 9 positions matching TRBD1. The junction had 11 bases not matched to a gene; V was cut back by 5 bases and J by 4 bases. Germline V gene lookup returns CDR1 MNHEY and CDR2 SMNVEV (reference sequence). The CDR3 is 16 amino acids. The CDR3 loop is CASSLIRTGVGTEAFF. The CDR3 nucleotides are TGTGCCAGCAGTCTAATACGGACAGGGGTAGGCACTGAAGCTTTCTTT.

This clonotype was observed a few times. The chain recombines TRBV7-6 with TRBJ2-5; no firm D call. This CDR3 comprises 16 residues. V was trimmed by 1 base and J by 5 bases, leaving 17 bases between them. The germline gives CDR1 SGHVS, CDR2 FNYEAQ. This CDR3 reads CASSLGYQTSGETQYF. The DNA for the CDR3 is TGTGCCAGCAGCTTAGGCTACCAAACCTCCGGGGAGACCCAGTACTTC. The full variable domain, rest sourced from reference TRBV7-6 and TRBJ2-5, is GAGVSQSPRYKVTKRGQDVALRCDPISGHVSLYWYRQALGQGPEFLTYFNYEAQQDKSGLPNDRFSAERPEGSISTLTIQRTEQRDSAMYRCASSLGYQTSGETQYFGPGTRLLVL.

This chain uses TRBV7-3 with TRBJ2-5, with 7 bases matching TRBD1. Germline-derived CDR1 and CDR2 are SGHTA and FQGTGA. With V trimmed by 1 base and J by 5 bases, 7 bases remained unmatched. The CDR3 covers 15 residues. CDR3 sequence reads: CASSLNSVRGETQYF. The CDR3 bases are TGTGCCAGCAGCTTAAATTCGGTCAGGGGGGAGACCCAGTACTTC.

This chain connects TRBV28 to TRBJ2-7, with D perhaps matching TRBD1 (6 bases). From germline, CDR1 is MDHEN and CDR2 SYDVKM. The germline V and J ends were trimmed by 3 bases and 1 base, with 7 bases remaining between them. The length of the CDR3 is 13 residues. CDR3 DNA: TGTGCCAGCAGTTTCGGACAGTCCTACGAGCAGTACTTC. It translates to CASSFGQSYEQYF.

V gene TRBV28 combines with J gene TRBJ2-1; tentative D call: TRBD2 (5 bases). There are 15 residues in the CDR3. Germline V gene data show CDR1 as MDHEN and CDR2 as SYDVKM. The V and J ends lost 2 bases and 0 bases respectively, with 8 bases between them. CDR3 sequence (DNA): TGTGCCAGCAGTTTACCGGGGAACTCCTACAATGAGCAGTTCTTC. Residues: CASSLPGNSYNEQFF.

V usage is TRBV28 and J usage is TRBJ2-3; 7 nucleotides align to TRBD2. Losses at the gene ends were 6 bases for V and 7 bases for J; bases not matched to a gene: 16. The CDR3 runs to 16 residues. Germline V CDR1 and CDR2: MDHEN, SYDVKM. The CDR3 coding sequence is TGTGCCAGCAGCCCCACCGCGGGCGGGAGTGCGTATACGCAGTATTTT. Encoded protein: CASSPTAGGSAYTQYF.

The rearrangement uses TRBV7-9 and TRBJ1-1; no firm D call. Germline V gives CDR1 SEHNR, CDR2 FQNEAQ (reference sequence). The CDR3 is made up of 13 amino acids. V lost 1 base, J lost 6 bases, and 9 bases lay in between. The CDR3: CASSLVAIPEAFF. In nucleotides, the CDR3 is TGTGCCAGCAGCTTAGTAGCGATCCCTGAAGCTTTCTTT.

This clonotype was seen a few times. The rearrangement links TRBV12-3 or TRBV12-4 to TRBJ1-2; a possible D gene is TRBD1 (6 bases). Trimming cost V 6 bases and J 8 bases, with 16 bases left between them. CDR3 length: 13 amino acids. The CDR3 coding sequence is TGTGCCAGCAGCCCGTTCGGGGGCCGGGGCTACACCTTC. Translation gives CASSPFGGRGYTF.

There are a few counts of this clonotype. The chain joins TRBV19 to TRBJ1-3, with TRBD1 matching 9 bases. Germline loops: CDR1 LNHDA, CDR2 SQIVND (reference sequence). This CDR3 is built from 15 residues. The junction had 4 bases not matched to a gene; V was cut back by 7 bases and J by 0 bases. The DNA for the CDR3 is TGTGCCAGTATCCCGACAGGGGGCTCTGGAAACACCATATATTTT. It yields the protein CASIPTGGSGNTIYF.

This rearrangement joins TRBV29-1 to TRBJ2-2; D could derive from TRBD1 or TRBD2 (5 bases each). V was trimmed by 0 bases and J by 1 base, leaving 12 bases between them. Germline lookup yields CDR1 SQVTM and CDR2 ANQGSEA. CDR3 length: 16 amino acids. This CDR3 reads CSVEEGVAVNTGELFF. The CDR3 DNA sequence: TGCAGCGTTGAAGAGGGGGTAGCCGTGAACACCGGGGAGCTGTTTTTT.

This chain links TRBV6-2 or TRBV6-3 with TRBJ1-4, with 8 bases matching TRBD1. CDR3 length: 15 amino acids. Germline V gives CDR1 MNHEY, CDR2 SVGEGT. V shed 6 bases, J shed 6 bases, and the junction held 9 bases outside the gene matches. CDR3 protein: CASSRPGQAYEKLFF. In DNA form, the CDR3 reads TGTGCCAGCAGCCGGCCGGGACAGGCATATGAAAAACTGTTTTTT.

The chain recombines TRBV15 with TRBJ2-3; 12 bases are shared with TRBD2. CDR1 and CDR2 (germline): LNHNV, YYDKDF (reference sequence). This CDR3 region has 15 residues. V shed 2 bases, J shed 3 bases, and the junction held 0 bases outside the gene matches. CDR3 nucleotides: TGTGCCACCAGCAGACTAGCGGGAGGGACAGATACGCAGTATTTT. Its translation: CATSRLAGGTDTQYF.